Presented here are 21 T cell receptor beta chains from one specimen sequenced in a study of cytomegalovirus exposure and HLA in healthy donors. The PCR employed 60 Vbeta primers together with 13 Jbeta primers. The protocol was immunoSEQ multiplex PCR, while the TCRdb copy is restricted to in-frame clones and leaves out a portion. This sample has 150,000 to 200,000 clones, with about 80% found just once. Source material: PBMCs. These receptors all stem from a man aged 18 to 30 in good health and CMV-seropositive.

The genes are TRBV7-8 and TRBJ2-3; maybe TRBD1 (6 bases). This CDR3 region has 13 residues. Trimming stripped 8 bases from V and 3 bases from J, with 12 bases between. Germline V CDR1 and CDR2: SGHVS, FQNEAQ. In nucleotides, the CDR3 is TGTGCCAGCCTGGGGGCGCGGACAGATACGCAGTATTTT. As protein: CASLGARTDTQYF.

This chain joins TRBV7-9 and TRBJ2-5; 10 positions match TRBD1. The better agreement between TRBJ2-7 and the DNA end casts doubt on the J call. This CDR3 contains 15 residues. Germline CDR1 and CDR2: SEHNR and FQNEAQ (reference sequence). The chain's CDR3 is CASSLRQGANYEQYF. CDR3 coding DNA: TGTGCCAGCAGCCTAAGACAGGGGGCCAACTACGAGCAGTACTTC.

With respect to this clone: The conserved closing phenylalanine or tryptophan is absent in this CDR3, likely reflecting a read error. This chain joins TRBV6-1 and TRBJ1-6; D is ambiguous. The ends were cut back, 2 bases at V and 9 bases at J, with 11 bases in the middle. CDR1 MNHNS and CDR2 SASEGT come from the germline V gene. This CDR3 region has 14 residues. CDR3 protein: CASSELGEGSPLHL. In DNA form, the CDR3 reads TGTGCCAGCAGTGAATTGGGTGAGGGTTCACCCCTCCACCTT.

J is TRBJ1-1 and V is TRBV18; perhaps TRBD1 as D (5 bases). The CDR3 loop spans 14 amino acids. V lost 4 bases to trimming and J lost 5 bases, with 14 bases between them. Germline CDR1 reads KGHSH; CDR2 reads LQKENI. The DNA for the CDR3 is TGTGCCAGCTCACTCCAAGGGGTCGGGACTGAAGCTTTCTTT. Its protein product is CASSLQGVGTEAFF.

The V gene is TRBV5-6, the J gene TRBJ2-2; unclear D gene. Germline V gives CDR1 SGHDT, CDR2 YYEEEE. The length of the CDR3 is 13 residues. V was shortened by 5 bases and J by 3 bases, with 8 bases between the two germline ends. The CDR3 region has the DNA TGTGCCAGCAGTCAGACTTACACCGGGGAGCTGTTTTTT. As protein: CASSQTYTGELFF.

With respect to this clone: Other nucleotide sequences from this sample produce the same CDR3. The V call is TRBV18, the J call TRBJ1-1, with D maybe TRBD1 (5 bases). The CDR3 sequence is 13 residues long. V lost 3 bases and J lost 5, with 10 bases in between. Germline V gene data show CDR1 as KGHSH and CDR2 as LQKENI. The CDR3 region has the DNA TGTGCCAGCTCACCGGGGGGGGATACTGAAGCTTTCTTT. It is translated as CASSPGGDTEAFF.

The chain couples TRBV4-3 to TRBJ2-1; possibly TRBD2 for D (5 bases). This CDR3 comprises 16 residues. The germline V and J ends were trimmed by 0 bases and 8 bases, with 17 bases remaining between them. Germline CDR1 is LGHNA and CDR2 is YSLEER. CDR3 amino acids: CASSQDRILRTYEQFF. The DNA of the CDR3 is TGCGCCAGCAGCCAAGATCGGATCCTTCGGACTTATGAGCAGTTCTTC.

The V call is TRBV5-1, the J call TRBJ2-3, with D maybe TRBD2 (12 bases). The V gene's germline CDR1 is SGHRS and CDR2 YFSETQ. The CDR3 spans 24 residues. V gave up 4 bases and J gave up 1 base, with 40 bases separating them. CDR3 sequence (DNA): TGCGCCAGCAGCATGCCGAGGGACAGGGGGGCATCTAGCGGGAGGGCCGGAGGCACAGATACGCAGTATTTT. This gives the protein CASSMPRDRGASSGRAGGTDTQYF. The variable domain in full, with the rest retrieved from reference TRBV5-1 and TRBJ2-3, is KAGVTQTPRYLIKTRGQQVTLSCSPISGHRSVSWYQQTPGQGLQFLFEYFSETQRNKGNFPGRFSGRQFSNSRSEMNVSTLELGDSALYLCASSMPRDRGASSGRAGGTDTQYFGPGTRLTVL.

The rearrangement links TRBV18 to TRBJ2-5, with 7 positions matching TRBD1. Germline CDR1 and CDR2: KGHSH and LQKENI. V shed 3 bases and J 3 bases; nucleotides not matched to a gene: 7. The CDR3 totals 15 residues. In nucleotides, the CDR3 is TGTGCCAGCTCACCGCGGACAGGCGCAGAAGAGACCCAGTACTTC. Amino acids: CASSPRTGAEETQYF.

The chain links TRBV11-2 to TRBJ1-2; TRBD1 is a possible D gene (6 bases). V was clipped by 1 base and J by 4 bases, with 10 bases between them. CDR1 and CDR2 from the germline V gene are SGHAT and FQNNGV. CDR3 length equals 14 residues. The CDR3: CASSLVTGLYGYTF. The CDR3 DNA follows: TGTGCCAGCAGCTTAGTGACAGGCCTCTATGGCTACACCTTC.

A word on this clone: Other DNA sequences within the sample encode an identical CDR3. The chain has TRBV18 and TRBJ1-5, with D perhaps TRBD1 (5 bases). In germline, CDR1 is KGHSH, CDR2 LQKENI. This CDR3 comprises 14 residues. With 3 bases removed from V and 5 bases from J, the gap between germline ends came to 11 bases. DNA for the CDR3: TGTGCCAGCTCACCCAGACAGAACGATCAGCCCCAGCATTTT. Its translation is CASSPRQNDQPQHF.

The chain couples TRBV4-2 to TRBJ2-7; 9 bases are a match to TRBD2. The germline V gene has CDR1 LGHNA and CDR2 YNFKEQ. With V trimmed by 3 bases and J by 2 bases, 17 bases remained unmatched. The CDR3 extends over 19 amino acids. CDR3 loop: CASSQLTSGRERATYEQYF. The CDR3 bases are TGTGCCAGCAGCCAGCTGACTAGCGGTCGAGAGAGGGCCACCTACGAGCAGTACTTC.

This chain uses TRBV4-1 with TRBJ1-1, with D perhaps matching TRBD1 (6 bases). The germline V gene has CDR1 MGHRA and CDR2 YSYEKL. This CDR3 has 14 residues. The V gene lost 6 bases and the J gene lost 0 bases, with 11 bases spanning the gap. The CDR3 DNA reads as TGCGCCAGCAGGGAACAGGGACTGAACACTGAAGCTTTCTTT. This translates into CASREQGLNTEAFF.

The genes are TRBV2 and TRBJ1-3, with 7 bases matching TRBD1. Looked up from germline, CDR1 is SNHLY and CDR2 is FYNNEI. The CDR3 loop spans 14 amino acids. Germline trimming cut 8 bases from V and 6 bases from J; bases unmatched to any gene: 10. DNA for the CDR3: TGTGCCAGCGGGTCCGACAGGGCGGTAAACACCATATATTTT. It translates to CASGSDRAVNTIYF.

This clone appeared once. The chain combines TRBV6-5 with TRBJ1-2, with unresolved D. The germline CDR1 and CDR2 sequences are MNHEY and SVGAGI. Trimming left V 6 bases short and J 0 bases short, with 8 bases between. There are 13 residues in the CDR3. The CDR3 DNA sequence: TGTGCCAGCAGCAGCGTAGCTAACTATGGCTACACCTTC. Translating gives CASSSVANYGYTF.

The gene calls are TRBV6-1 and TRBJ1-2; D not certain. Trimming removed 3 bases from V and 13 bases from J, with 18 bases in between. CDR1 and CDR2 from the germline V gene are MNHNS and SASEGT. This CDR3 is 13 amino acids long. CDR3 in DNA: TGTGCCAGCAGTGAGGGGTTTTCGGGGTGGTTCACCTTC. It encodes CASSEGFSGWFTF.

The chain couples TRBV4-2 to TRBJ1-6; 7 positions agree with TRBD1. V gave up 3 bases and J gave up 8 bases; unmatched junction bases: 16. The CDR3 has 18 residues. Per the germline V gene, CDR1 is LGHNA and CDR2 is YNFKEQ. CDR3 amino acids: CASSHGGLKDRVDSPLHF. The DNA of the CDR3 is TGTGCCAGCAGCCACGGGGGCCTTAAAGACAGGGTGGATTCACCCCTCCACTTT.

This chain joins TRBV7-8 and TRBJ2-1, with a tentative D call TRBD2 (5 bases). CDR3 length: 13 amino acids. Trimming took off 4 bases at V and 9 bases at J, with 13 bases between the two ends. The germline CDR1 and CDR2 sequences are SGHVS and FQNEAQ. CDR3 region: CASSSYTGGEQFF. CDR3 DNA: TGTGCCAGCAGCTCCTATACCGGAGGTGAGCAGTTCTTC.

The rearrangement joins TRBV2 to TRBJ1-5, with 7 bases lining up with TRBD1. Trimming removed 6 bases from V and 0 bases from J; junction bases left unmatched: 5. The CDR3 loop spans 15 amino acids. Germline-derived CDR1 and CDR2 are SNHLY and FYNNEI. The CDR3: CASSPQGRSNQPQHF. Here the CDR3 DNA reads TGTGCCAGCAGCCCACAGGGGCGTAGCAATCAGCCCCAGCATTTT.

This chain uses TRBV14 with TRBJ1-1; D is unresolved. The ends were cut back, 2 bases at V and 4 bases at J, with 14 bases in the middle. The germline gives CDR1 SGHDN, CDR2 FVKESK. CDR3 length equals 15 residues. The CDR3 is CASSQLRVARTEAFF. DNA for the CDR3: TGTGCCAGCAGCCAACTCCGTGTGGCACGCACTGAAGCTTTCTTT.

As DNA, the CDR3 is TGTGCCAGCAGTTTATTTGAGAGAATCCCCAATCAGCCCCAGCATTTT. It specifies CASSLFERIPNQPQHF. The chain uses TRBV27 and TRBJ1-5; no clear D. V was pared by 1 base and J by 3 bases, with 13 bases between. The CDR3 covers 16 residues. The germline V gene has CDR1 MNHEY and CDR2 SMNVEV (reference sequence).